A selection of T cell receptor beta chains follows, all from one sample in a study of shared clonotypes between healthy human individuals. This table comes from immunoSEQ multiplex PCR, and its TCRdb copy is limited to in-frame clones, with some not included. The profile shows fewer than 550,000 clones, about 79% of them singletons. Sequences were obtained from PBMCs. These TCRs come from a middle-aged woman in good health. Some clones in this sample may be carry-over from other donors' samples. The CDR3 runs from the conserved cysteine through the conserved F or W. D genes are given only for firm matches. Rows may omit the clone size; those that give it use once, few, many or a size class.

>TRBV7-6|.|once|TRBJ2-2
CASSPGRPLNTGELFF
TGTGCCAGCAGCCCCGGGCGGCCCCTTAACACCGGGGAGCTGTTTTTT
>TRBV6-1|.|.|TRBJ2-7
CASITGSNSYEQYF
TGTGCCAGCATTACAGGGTCCAACTCCTACGAGCAGTACTTC
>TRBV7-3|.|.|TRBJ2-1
CASSPSPGGPGEQFF
TGTGCCAGCAGCCCCAGTCCCGGAGGGCCTGGTGAGCAGTTCTTC
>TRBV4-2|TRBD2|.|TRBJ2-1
CASSRRTSGRAGYNEQFF
TGTGCCAGCAGCCGGAGGACTAGCGGGAGAGCTGGATACAATGAGCAGTTCTTC
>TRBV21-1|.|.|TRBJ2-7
CAAVVPYEQYF
TGTGCCGCGGTGGTCCCCTACGAGCAGTACTTC
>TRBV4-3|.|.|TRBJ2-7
CASSQEIAEGYEQYF
TGCGCCAGCAGCCAAGAGATTGCGGAGGGCTACGAGCAGTACTTC
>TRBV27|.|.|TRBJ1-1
CASSLSGGSRNTEAFF
TGTGCCAGCAGTTTATCGGGGGGCAGTAGGAACACTGAAGCTTTCTTT
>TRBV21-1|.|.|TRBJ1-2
CASSKDGGGYRGYTF
TGTGCCAGCAGCAAAGACGGGGGCGGGTATCGTGGCTACACCTTC
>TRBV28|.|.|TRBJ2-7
CASSLAAGDYYYEQYF
TGTGCCAGCAGTTTGGCAGCCGGTGACTATTACTACGAGCAGTACTTC
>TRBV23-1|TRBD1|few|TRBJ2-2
CASSPGTGRVGELFF
TGCGCCAGCAGTCCCGGGACAGGGAGGGTCGGGGAGCTGTTTTTT
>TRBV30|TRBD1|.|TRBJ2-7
CAWSQGEYEQYF
TGTGCCTGGAGTCAGGGGGAATACGAGCAGTACTTC
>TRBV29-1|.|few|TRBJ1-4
CSVGRGSAEKLFF
TGCAGCGTTGGCAGGGGTTCGGCAGAAAAACTGTTTTTT
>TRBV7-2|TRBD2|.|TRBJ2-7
CASSFSAGLASLYEQYF
TGTGCCAGCAGCTTCTCGGCGGGACTAGCGAGCCTCTACGAGCAGTACTTC
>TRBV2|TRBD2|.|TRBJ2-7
CASTGALAGGSYEQYF
TGTGCCAGCACCGGAGCCCTTGCGGGAGGATCCTACGAGCAGTACTTC
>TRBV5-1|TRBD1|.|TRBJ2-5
CASSLVKGTEIQETQYF
TGCGCCAGCAGCTTAGTGAAAGGGACAGAGATCCAAGAGACCCAGTACTTC
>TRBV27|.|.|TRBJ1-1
CASSRPTGLGTEAFF
TGTGCCAGCAGCCGCCCGACAGGACTCGGCACTGAAGCTTTCTTT
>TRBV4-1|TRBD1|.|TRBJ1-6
CASSFDREDNSPLHF
TGCGCCAGCAGCTTCGACAGGGAAGATAATTCACCCCTCCACTTT
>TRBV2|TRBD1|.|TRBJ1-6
CASSGWDRDNSPLHF
TGTGCCAGCAGTGGGTGGGACAGGGATAATTCACCCCTCCACTTT
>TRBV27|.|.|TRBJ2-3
CASSPAGVWTDTQYF
TGTGCCAGCAGTCCTGCCGGGGTGTGGACAGATACGCAGTATTTT
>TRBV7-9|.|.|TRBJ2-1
CASSLGGGVLGNEQFF
TGTGCCAGCAGCTTAGGGGGCGGGGTACTGGGTAATGAGCAGTTCTTC
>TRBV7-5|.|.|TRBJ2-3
CVRNVYREAGATDTQYF
TGTGTCAGAAATGTTTACCGGGAAGCGGGAGCCACAGATACGCAGTATTTT
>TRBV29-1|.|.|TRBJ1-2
CSVEVEGRGYTF
TGCAGCGTTGAAGTCGAGGGGAGGGGCTACACCTTC
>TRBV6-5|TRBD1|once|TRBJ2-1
CASSSGQGSYNEQFF
TGTGCCAGCAGCTCAGGACAGGGTTCCTACAATGAGCAGTTCTTC